The count of the clone carrying this TCR beta chain is one. Its target is not known. Amplification started from genomic DNA. Multiplex PCR with 30 forward and 13 reverse primers amplified the TCR beta CDR3. MiXCR, run by TCRdb on the multiplex PCR reads, gives a single entry per CDR3 protein. The data show 270,000 or so distinct CDR3 sequences, with approximately 45% seen just once and about 13% held by the top ten. Each participant gave ten milliliters of peripheral blood. These data come from a study of type 1 and type 2 diabetes patients. The germline CDR1 and CDR2 sequences are SGHTA and FQGNSA. The CDR3 runs to 15 residues. After removal of 6 bases from V and 3 bases from J, the junction contained 9 bases not matched to a gene. General study points: Type 2 diabetes repertoires were more diverse than type 1 diabetes repertoires. V and J gene usage correlated at roughly 0.97 between type 2 diabetes and control samples.

The specimen sequenced was peripheral blood mononuclear cells (PBMCs). The sequence was collected from a man younger than 35 with type 2 diabetes. The V and J genes are TRBV7-2 and TRBJ2-5, with 8 bases fitting TRBD1. CDR3 residues: CASSLPRGQEETQYF. CDR3 bases: TGTGCCAGCAGTTTACCCCGGGGACAGGAAGAGACCCAGTACTTC.